This T cell receptor (beta chain) was sequenced in a study of response to subunit inactivated influenza vaccine. Findings and caveats of the study: Authors suggested few new T cells are recruited by each seasonal influenza vaccination.

As to this clonotype: What it recognizes is unknown.

Each CDR3 protein is one row after TCRdb ran MiXCR on the RT-PCR reads. Of about 700,000 distinct CDR3 sequences in the sample, about 14% were seen once. This material consisted of PBMCs from blood, taken around 15 days before vaccination. The TCR comes from a man aged 45 to 65 who received an inactivated influenza vaccine.

CDR3 DNA sequence: TGTGCCAGCAGCCCTGGACAGGGTTCAAGCGAGCAGTACTTC. It yields the protein CASSPGQGSSEQYF. The V gene is TRBV6-1, the J gene TRBJ2-7, with 8 bases identical to TRBD1. CDR3 length: 14 amino acids. Looked up from germline, CDR1 is MNHNS and CDR2 is SASEGT. V was clipped by 6 bases and J by 6 bases; unmatched bases: 10.